This TCR beta chain was captured by sequencing in a study of T cells in Graves' hyperthyroidism and ophthalmopathy. This clonotype has a handful of counts. Its antigen is unidentified. Template material for amplifying TCR beta CDR3 regions consisted of RNA transcripts. The HTBI primer set drove a first-round RT-PCR of the TCR CDR3. TCRdb recomputed calls from the multiplex PCR reads with MiXCR, one row per CDR3 protein. Of more than 550,000 distinct CDR3 sequences in the sample, about 17% were seen once. The CDR3 runs to 14 residues. Germline V gene data show CDR1 as MNHNS and CDR2 as SASEGT. The V segment lost 8 bases and the J segment 7 bases; nucleotides outside the gene matches: 13. Whole-study findings and limits: Ophthalmopathy and stable hyperthyroidism were separated by a 13 V-J model.

Newly diagnosed hyperthyroidism patients aged 18 to 65 years had disease lasting under 2 months. Clinical symptoms, serum thyroxine, TRAb, thyroid ultrasound and orbital computed tomography informed diagnoses. Initially, at the first diagnosis of hyperthyroidism and before any ophthalmopathy symptoms, blood was sampled. This clonotype was sampled from a woman aged 45-65 years with Graves' hyperthyroidism that later progressed to Graves' ophthalmopathy. Sequenced input: blood. The V gene is TRBV6-1, the J gene TRBJ2-7; 8 bases map to TRBD2. The CDR3: CASHTTLAGGEQYF. CDR3 nucleotides: TGTGCCAGCCATACAACCCTAGCGGGTGGAGAGCAGTACTTC.